The T cell receptor (beta chain) described here comes from a study of shared clonotypes between healthy human individuals. Study conclusions and caveats: The rarefaction results pointed to incomplete sorted-subset sequencing despite large depth. Naive CD4 clonotype sharing across a few donors was around 5.5%.

Points on this clone: Its target is unknown. Within the sample, other DNA sequences also encode this same CDR3.

Here immunoSEQ multiplex PCR was the method, and the copy in TCRdb shows in-frame clones only, minus some. Seen here are roughly 1 million clones, approximately 78% observed once, and the top ten hold approximately 0.5%. This CDR3 region has 10 residues. Germline values: CDR1 MDHEN, CDR2 SYDVKM. Trimming left V 6 bases short and J 5 bases short, with 4 bases between. Healthy adults negative for HIV, lacking recent acute infections or vaccinations, served as donors. Investigators divided CD4+ cells into CD45RA+ naive and CD45RA-negative memory subsets. The receptor was derived from a young man in good health. Some clones in this sample may be carry-over from other donors' samples. The rearrangement links TRBV28 to TRBJ2-5; no definite D call. Sequencing was performed on memory CD4+ T cells from PBMCs. The sample's subset: CD45RA-negative fraction. CDR3 loop: CASRGETQYF. Here the CDR3 DNA reads TGTGCCAGCAGGGGTGAGACCCAGTACTTC.